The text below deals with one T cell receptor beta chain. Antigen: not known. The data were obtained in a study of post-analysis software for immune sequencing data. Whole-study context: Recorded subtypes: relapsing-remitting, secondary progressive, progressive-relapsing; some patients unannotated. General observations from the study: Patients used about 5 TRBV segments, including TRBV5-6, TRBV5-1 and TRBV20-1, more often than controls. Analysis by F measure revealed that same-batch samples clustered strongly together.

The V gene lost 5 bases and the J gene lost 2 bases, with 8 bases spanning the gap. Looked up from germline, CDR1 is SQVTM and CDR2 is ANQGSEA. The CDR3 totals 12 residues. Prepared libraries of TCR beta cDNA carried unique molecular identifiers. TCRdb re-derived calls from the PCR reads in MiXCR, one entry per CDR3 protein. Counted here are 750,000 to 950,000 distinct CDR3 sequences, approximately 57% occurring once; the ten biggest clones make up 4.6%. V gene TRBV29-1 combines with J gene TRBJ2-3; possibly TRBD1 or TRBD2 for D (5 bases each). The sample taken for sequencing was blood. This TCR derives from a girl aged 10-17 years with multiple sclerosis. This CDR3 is CSVRGPTDTQYF. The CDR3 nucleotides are TGCAGCGTTCGGGGACCCACAGATACGCAGTATTTT.